A single sample gave rise to the 24 T cell receptor beta chains below, sequenced in a study of blood T cell repertoires in COVID-19 (dated by TCRdb to the early 2020s). Library generation was performed with the immunoSEQ multiplex PCR assay. TCRdb holds this immuneACCESS table with in-frame rearrangements only. Some clones are missing; in checked studies, unresolved V genes explain under half, and the rest has no known cause. For this sample the table gives approximately 66,000 clones, of which around 84% were detected only once. The ten top clones hold 5.5% to 8% of the sample. Sequenced input: peripheral blood. The receptors were gathered from a man aged 50-59 years with active COVID-19.

The V and J genes are TRBV7-9 and TRBJ2-5; TRBD2 aligns across 7 bases. Per the germline V gene, CDR1 is SEHNR and CDR2 is FQNEAQ (reference sequence). V lost 5 bases, J lost 3 bases, and 3 bases stayed unmatched. The CDR3 has 13 residues. The CDR3: CASSPSGEETQYF. CDR3 nucleotide sequence: TGTGCCAGCAGCCCTAGCGGAGAAGAGACCCAGTACTTC.

V gene TRBV19 combines with J gene TRBJ2-3; 7 nucleotides align to TRBD2. Per the germline V gene, CDR1 is LNHDA and CDR2 is SQIVND (reference sequence). CDR3 length: 13 residues. V dropped 9 bases and J dropped 6; count of bases not matched to a gene: 9. For the CDR3, the DNA is TGTGCCAGCCAACGGACTAGTTGGGATACGCAGTATTTT. Translated: CASQRTSWDTQYF. The entire variable domain, with the rest obtained from reference TRBV19 and TRBJ2-3, is as follows: DGGITQSPKYLFRKEGQNVTLSCEQNLNHDAMYWYRQDPGQGLRLIYYSQIVNDFQKGDIAEGYSVSREKKESFPLTVTSAQKNPTAFYLCASQRTSWDTQYFGPGTRLTVL.

This rearrangement joins TRBV11-3 to TRBJ2-1; D might be TRBD2 (6 bases). The V and J ends lost 5 bases and 1 base respectively, with 15 bases between them. This CDR3 has 16 amino acids. The germline CDR1 and CDR2 sequences are SGHNT and YENEEA. The CDR3 loop is CASSTTGSGSYNEQFF. CDR3 DNA sequence: TGTGCCAGCAGCACCACCGGGAGTGGATCCTACAATGAGCAGTTCTTC.

The rearrangement uses TRBV19 and TRBJ1-2; 7 nucleotides align to TRBD1. The V gene end was trimmed by 10 bases and the J gene end by 2 bases; junction bases not matched to a gene: 13. Germline assignment: CDR1 LNHDA and CDR2 SQIVND (reference sequence). The CDR3 extends over 15 amino acids. In DNA form, the CDR3 reads TGTGCCACCGCGATAAAACAGGGGACGAACTATGGCTACACCTTC. This encodes CATAIKQGTNYGYTF.

The rearrangement links TRBV6-2 or TRBV6-3 to TRBJ1-5, with 8 bases that match TRBD1. The CDR3 length is 14 residues. Trimming cost V 6 bases and J 7 bases; bases outside gene matches: 8. CDR1 is MNHEY, CDR2 SVGEGT, per germline. CDR3 nucleotides: TGTGCCAGCAGCCTACAGGGGGGTAGGCAGCCCCAGCATTTT. Protein: CASSLQGGRQPQHF.

The CDR3 loop reads CASSSGTNHADTQYF. CDR3 nucleotide sequence: TGTGCCAGCAGCTCAGGGACTAACCACGCAGATACGCAGTATTTT. The V and J genes are TRBV7-9 and TRBJ2-3; 7 positions match TRBD2. This CDR3 has 15 residues. CDR1 is SEHNR, CDR2 FQNEAQ, per germline (reference sequence). V lost 4 bases, J lost 4 bases, and 8 bases stayed unmatched. Variable domain in full (rest from reference TRBV7-9 and TRBJ2-3): DTGVSQNPRHKITKRGQNVTFRCDPISEHNRLYWYRQTLGQGPEFLTYFQNEAQLEKSRLLSDRFSAERPKGSFSTLEIQRTEQGDSAMYLCASSSGTNHADTQYFGPGTRLTVL.

V usage is TRBV7-8 and J usage is TRBJ2-1, with a possible D match to TRBD2 (6 bases). The CDR3 has 15 amino acids. V was cut by 7 bases and J by 3 bases, with 16 bases left in between. In germline, CDR1 is SGHVS, CDR2 FQNEAQ. CDR3 nucleotide sequence: TGTGCCAGCATATTGACGCGGGGCAACTACAATGAGCAGTTCTTC. It yields the protein CASILTRGNYNEQFF.

The chain has TRBV7-8 and TRBJ1-1, with D uncertain. This CDR3 is 15 amino acids long. Germline V CDR1 and CDR2: SGHVS, FQNEAQ. V dropped 3 bases and J dropped 2 bases, with 13 bases sitting between them. The CDR3 reads CASSFFTESNTEAFF. The CDR3 DNA reads TGTGCCAGCAGCTTTTTCACAGAATCCAACACTGAAGCTTTCTTT.

The table lists this clone with a count of one. This chain connects TRBV5-1 to TRBJ2-1; 8 bases are shared with TRBD1. Germline trimming cut 4 bases from V and 1 base from J; bases unmatched to any gene: 10. The CDR3 loop spans 17 amino acids. Germline V gives CDR1 SGHRS, CDR2 YFSETQ. Here the CDR3 reads CASSPTLRDRSYNEQFF. DNA for the CDR3: TGCGCCAGCAGCCCCACTCTCCGGGACAGGTCCTACAATGAGCAGTTCTTC.

This chain joins TRBV19 and TRBJ1-1, with 9 positions matching TRBD1. CDR1 is LNHDA, CDR2 SQIVND, per germline (reference sequence). V was pared by 7 bases and J by 5 bases, with 8 bases of the junction left unmatched. CDR3 length: 14 amino acids. For the CDR3, the DNA is TGTGCCAGTACAAACAGGGGGCTGGGGACTGAAGCTTTCTTT. Translation gives CASTNRGLGTEAFF.

The chain joins TRBV7-8 to TRBJ1-5; D is unresolved. CDR3 length: 15 residues. CDR1 is SGHVS and CDR2 is FQNEAQ in the germline V gene. V shed 1 base and J shed 5 bases, with 12 bases lying between them. The CDR3 protein is CASSLESVRDQPQHF. CDR3 DNA: TGTGCCAGCAGCTTAGAATCGGTCCGAGATCAGCCCCAGCATTTT.

The gene calls are TRBV27 and TRBJ2-2, with D perhaps TRBD2 (5 bases). The CDR3 spans 14 residues. V was trimmed by 6 bases and J by 2 bases, leaving 10 bases between them. Germline CDR1 and CDR2: MNHEY and SMNVEV (reference sequence). The CDR3 region is CASRSGINTGELFF. CDR3 sequence (DNA): TGTGCCAGCAGATCCGGGATCAACACCGGGGAGCTGTTTTTT.

This clone came up once. V usage is TRBV7-9 and J usage is TRBJ1-6; TRBD1 is a possible D gene (6 bases). The CDR3 spans 14 residues. The germline V and J ends were trimmed by 2 bases and 7 bases, with 9 bases remaining between them. The germline CDR1 and CDR2 sequences are SEHNR and FQNEAQ (reference sequence). This CDR3 is CASSLLQGNSPLHF. CDR3 bases: TGTGCCAGCAGCTTACTGCAGGGGAATTCACCCCTCCACTTT.

The chain is built from TRBV30 and TRBJ1-3, with 9 bases aligning to TRBD1. V trimming: 3 bases; J trimming: 2 bases; junction bases outside the gene matches: 5. The CDR3 has 15 amino acids. Germline CDR1 and CDR2: GTSNPN and SVGIG (reference sequence). The CDR3 bases are TGTGCCTGGAGGTTGTGGGACAGGGCTGGAAACACCATATATTTT. This gives the protein CAWRLWDRAGNTIYF.

The rearrangement links TRBV2 to TRBJ2-5; possible D gene TRBD1, 5 bases. V lost 4 bases and J 5 bases, leaving 11 bases between the germline ends. There are 13 residues in the CDR3. Germline lookup yields CDR1 SNHLY and CDR2 FYNNEI. CDR3 region: CASSVRGRETQYF. CDR3 coding DNA: TGTGCCAGCAGTGTTAGGGGTAGGGAGACCCAGTACTTC.

CDR3 coding DNA: TGTGCCAGCAGCTTAGGCGGAGGGAGGGAGACCCAGTACTTC. Amino acid sequence: CASSLGGGRETQYF. J is TRBJ2-5 and V is TRBV7-3; weak D call: TRBD2 (6 bases). The length of the CDR3 is 14 residues. Germline V gene sequence: CDR1 SGHTA, CDR2 FQGTGA. Trimming pared 2 bases from V and 5 bases from J, leaving 12 bases between.

This chain links TRBV6-2 or TRBV6-3 with TRBJ1-1; 10 bases match TRBD1. The CDR3 contains 15 residues. Germline CDR1 MNHEY, CDR2 SVGEGT. With V trimmed by 3 bases and J by 4 bases, 5 bases remained unmatched. Here the CDR3 reads CASSYDRGLVTEAFF. CDR3 nucleotide sequence: TGTGCCAGCAGTTATGACAGGGGGCTGGTCACTGAAGCTTTCTTT.

The V and J genes are TRBV7-3 and TRBJ2-2; TRBD2 is a possible D gene (5 bases). The CDR3 extends over 13 amino acids. V was shortened by 1 base and J by 7 bases, with 7 bases between the two germline ends. CDR1 is SGHTA, CDR2 FQGTGA, per germline. In DNA, the CDR3 is TGTGCCAGCAGCTTAAGGGAGCACGGGGAGCTGTTTTTT. Protein sequence: CASSLREHGELFF.

J is TRBJ2-7 and V is TRBV23-1, with 8 bases identical to TRBD1. TRBV23-1 is recorded as an ORF, its role being uncertain. This CDR3 has 15 amino acids. Trimming cost V 4 bases and J 4 bases; bases outside gene matches: 9. The CDR3 loop reads CASSLRQGFGYEQYF. In DNA form, the CDR3 reads TGCGCCAGCAGTCTCCGACAGGGGTTTGGTTACGAGCAGTACTTC.

V usage is TRBV6-5 and J usage is TRBJ1-1; D gene uncertain. CDR1 is MNHEY, CDR2 SVGAGI, per germline. V lost 6 bases, J lost 1 base, and 9 bases lay in between. This CDR3 region has 13 residues. The CDR3 nucleotides are TGTGCCAGCAGAGAGATTGGGAACACTGAAGCTTTCTTT. It translates to CASREIGNTEAFF.

This chain joins TRBV2 and TRBJ2-7, with D perhaps TRBD2 (7 bases). Germline CDR1 and CDR2: SNHLY and FYNNEI. V dropped 2 bases and J dropped 0 bases, with 11 bases sitting between them. The CDR3 sequence is 15 residues long. The CDR3 here is CASSERGGGSYEQYV. The CDR3 nucleotides are TGTGCCAGCAGTGAAAGAGGGGGGGGCTCCTACGAGCAGTACGTC.

V is TRBV7-2 and J is TRBJ1-6, with 7 nucleotides matching TRBD1. With V trimmed by 5 bases and J by 6 bases, 10 bases remained unmatched. This CDR3 contains 16 residues. Germline values: CDR1 SGHTA, CDR2 FQGNSA. CDR3 coding DNA: TGTGCCAGCAGCCTTACTTGGGACAGAATTAATTCACCCCTCCACTTT. It encodes CASSLTWDRINSPLHF.

In this sample, this clone turned up a few times. The chain carries TRBV18 and TRBJ1-1, with D possibly matching TRBD1 (5 bases). CDR1 is KGHSH and CDR2 is LQKENI in the germline V gene. V lost 2 bases and J 1 base, leaving 8 bases between the germline ends. The CDR3 is 14 amino acids. The CDR3 bases are TGTGCCAGCTCACCAGTTCAGGGGAACACTGAAGCTTTCTTT. Translating it yields CASSPVQGNTEAFF.

The gene calls are TRBV11-3 and TRBJ2-1, with D uncertain. CDR1 SGHNT and CDR2 YENEEA come from the germline V gene. V was trimmed by 1 base and J by 6 bases, leaving 7 bases between them. The CDR3 runs to 13 residues. In nucleotides, the CDR3 is TGTGCCAGCAGCTTAGCTAGTGGCAATGAGCAGTTCTTC. Protein product: CASSLASGNEQFF.